Listed below are T cell receptor beta chains from one sample, sequenced in a study of post-analysis software for immune sequencing data. TCRdb analysed the PCR reads with MiXCR anew, one entry per CDR3 protein. The sample holds approximately 730,000 distinct CDR3 sequences; 46% are singletons and the top ten take roughly 4.4%. The material sequenced was blood. All receptors come from a girl aged 10 to 17 with multiple sclerosis. CDR3s include the opening cysteine and the closing phenylalanine or tryptophan. Fields, in order: CDR3 length, clone size, D gene, J gene, V gene, CDR3 DNA, CDR3 protein. The D gene is left open where the match is weak. Size is omitted from some rows. Given values are once, few, many or a class for expanded clones.

len: 18; abundance: few; d_gene: -; j_gene: TRBJ2-3; v_gene: TRBV6-2/TRBV6-3; CDR3nt: TGTGCCAGCAGTTACCCCGCAACGGGAGTTCCCAGCACAGATACGCAGTATTTT; CDR3aa: CASSYPATGVPSTDTQYF
len: 18; abundance: few; d_gene: TRBD2; j_gene: TRBJ2-2; v_gene: TRBV11-2; CDR3nt: TGTGCCAGCAGCTTATCTTGGGCGGGAGGGCCACACACCGGGGAGCTGTTTTTT; CDR3aa: CASSLSWAGGPHTGELFF
len: 12; abundance: -; d_gene: -; j_gene: TRBJ2-2; v_gene: TRBV29-1; CDR3nt: TGCAGCGTTGAAGTAGCCACCGGGGAGCTGTTTTTT; CDR3aa: CSVEVATGELFF
len: 13; abundance: -; d_gene: -; j_gene: TRBJ2-7; v_gene: TRBV20-1; CDR3nt: TGCAGTGCTAGAGCGCCCAGGGACTACGAGCAGTACTTC; CDR3aa: CSARAPRDYEQYF
len: 15; abundance: -; d_gene: -; j_gene: TRBJ2-5; v_gene: TRBV5-1; CDR3nt: TGCGCCAGCAGCTTGGTCAGACAGCACCAAGAGACCCAGTACTTC; CDR3aa: CASSLVRQHQETQYF
len: 14; abundance: few; d_gene: -; j_gene: TRBJ2-1; v_gene: TRBV27; CDR3nt: TGTGCCAGCAGTTTTTCAACGGGTCCCAATGAGCAGTTCTTC; CDR3aa: CASSFSTGPNEQFF
len: 13; abundance: many; d_gene: TRBD1; j_gene: TRBJ2-7; v_gene: TRBV12-3/TRBV12-4; CDR3nt: TGTGCCAGCAGTTTAACAGGGGGCTACGAGCAGTACTTC; CDR3aa: CASSLTGGYEQYF
len: 15; abundance: once; d_gene: -; j_gene: TRBJ1-2; v_gene: TRBV7-9; CDR3nt: TGTGCCAGCAGCTTAGCGACAGGACAGAACTATGGCTACACCTTC; CDR3aa: CASSLATGQNYGYTF
len: 19; abundance: -; d_gene: -; j_gene: TRBJ1-6; v_gene: TRBV6-5; CDR3nt: TGTGTCAGCAGTTTCTCGACCACAGGGTTTAGTAGCTATAATTCACCCCTCCACTTT; CDR3aa: CVSSFSTTGFSSYNSPLHF
len: 15; abundance: -; d_gene: TRBD2; j_gene: TRBJ2-1; v_gene: TRBV5-1; CDR3nt: TGCGCCAGCAGCTTGAGCGGGGCGTCGAGCAATGAGCAGTTCTTC; CDR3aa: CASSLSGASSNEQFF
len: 15; abundance: -; d_gene: -; j_gene: TRBJ1-6; v_gene: TRBV20-1; CDR3nt: TGCAGTGTTAAAACGGGGAACTCCTATAATTCACCCCTCCACTTT; CDR3aa: CSVKTGNSYNSPLHF
len: 16; abundance: -; d_gene: -; j_gene: TRBJ2-5; v_gene: TRBV7-6; CDR3nt: TGTGCCAGCAGCTTCACAGGGGGGGCGTACCAAGAGACCCAGTACTTC; CDR3aa: CASSFTGGAYQETQYF
len: 13; abundance: -; d_gene: -; j_gene: TRBJ1-1; v_gene: TRBV7-3; CDR3nt: TGTGCCAGCAGCTTTCAGCCGGGCACTGAAGCTTTCTTT; CDR3aa: CASSFQPGTEAFF
len: 15; abundance: once; d_gene: TRBD2; j_gene: TRBJ2-2; v_gene: TRBV9; CDR3nt: TGTGCCAGCAGCGCCATAGCGGGAGATAGGGGGGAGCTGTTTTTT; CDR3aa: CASSAIAGDRGELFF
len: 14; abundance: -; d_gene: TRBD1; j_gene: TRBJ2-7; v_gene: TRBV27; CDR3nt: TGTGCCAGCAGTTTACCCGACAGGGGGGGCGAGCAGTACTTC; CDR3aa: CASSLPDRGGEQYF
len: 16; abundance: -; d_gene: TRBD2; j_gene: TRBJ2-3; v_gene: TRBV20-1; CDR3nt: TGCAGTGCTCCCGAGACTAGCGGGAGGGGCCTCGGAACGCAGTATTTT; CDR3aa: CSAPETSGRGLGTQYF
len: 13; abundance: few; d_gene: TRBD1; j_gene: TRBJ2-7; v_gene: TRBV29-1; CDR3nt: TGCAGCGTTGTGGACAGGGGGTCCTACGAGCAGTACTTC; CDR3aa: CSVVDRGSYEQYF
len: 15; abundance: -; d_gene: -; j_gene: TRBJ2-5; v_gene: TRBV5-1; CDR3nt: TGCGCCAGCAGCTCCCAACTAGGGGTACAAGAGACCCAGTACTTC; CDR3aa: CASSSQLGVQETQYF
len: 13; abundance: -; d_gene: -; j_gene: TRBJ2-1; v_gene: TRBV28; CDR3nt: TGTGCCAGCAGTTTAGGCCGGGGGCGTGAGCAGTTCTTC; CDR3aa: CASSLGRGREQFF
len: 18; abundance: -; d_gene: TRBD2; j_gene: TRBJ2-1; v_gene: TRBV5-1; CDR3nt: TGCGCCAGCAGCCTCAGGACTAGCGGGAGGTCGTCCTACAATGAGCAGTTCTTC; CDR3aa: CASSLRTSGRSSYNEQFF
len: 15; abundance: once; d_gene: TRBD2; j_gene: TRBJ2-1; v_gene: TRBV29-1; CDR3nt: TGCAGCGTTGCACGGACTAGCGGGAGTGGGGATGAGCAGTTCTTC; CDR3aa: CSVARTSGSGDEQFF
len: 15; abundance: few; d_gene: TRBD1; j_gene: TRBJ2-3; v_gene: TRBV6-5; CDR3nt: TGTGCCAGCAGCCACAGGGGGCGCAGGGCGGATACGCAGTATTTT; CDR3aa: CASSHRGRRADTQYF
len: 15; abundance: -; d_gene: TRBD1; j_gene: TRBJ2-7; v_gene: TRBV20-1; CDR3nt: TGCAGTGCCCCGGTCGAAGGGACAGGGGCTCGAGAGCAGTACTTC; CDR3aa: CSAPVEGTGAREQYF
len: 13; abundance: -; d_gene: TRBD1; j_gene: TRBJ1-2; v_gene: TRBV11-2; CDR3nt: TGTGCCAGCAGCAGGGACAGGGGGCCTGGCTACACCTTC; CDR3aa: CASSRDRGPGYTF
len: 14; abundance: -; d_gene: -; j_gene: TRBJ2-7; v_gene: TRBV28; CDR3nt: TGTGCCAGCAGTTTATGGCAGGAGAGGGGCGAGCAGTACTTC; CDR3aa: CASSLWQERGEQYF
len: 13; abundance: -; d_gene: -; j_gene: TRBJ2-3; v_gene: TRBV7-9; CDR3nt: TGTGCCAGCAGCCGACTGGACACAGATACGCAGTATTTT; CDR3aa: CASSRLDTDTQYF
len: 17; abundance: -; d_gene: TRBD2; j_gene: TRBJ2-3; v_gene: TRBV2; CDR3nt: TGTGCCAGCAGTGAATGGCGGGTAGCGGGAGCCACAGATACGCAGTATTTT; CDR3aa: CASSEWRVAGATDTQYF
len: 15; abundance: -; d_gene: TRBD2; j_gene: TRBJ2-5; v_gene: TRBV9; CDR3nt: TGTGCCAGCAGCCCCTCCGGGACTACTAAAGAGACCCAGTACTTC; CDR3aa: CASSPSGTTKETQYF
len: 14; abundance: -; d_gene: TRBD2; j_gene: TRBJ2-7; v_gene: TRBV20-1; CDR3nt: TGCAGTGCAAAGCTAGCGGGGGCCTCCTACGAGCAGTACTTC; CDR3aa: CSAKLAGASYEQYF
len: 15; abundance: -; d_gene: TRBD1; j_gene: TRBJ1-2; v_gene: TRBV7-9; CDR3nt: TGTGCCAGCAGCTTAGCCGACAGGGAGCCTTATGGCTACACCTTC; CDR3aa: CASSLADREPYGYTF
len: 16; abundance: -; d_gene: -; j_gene: TRBJ2-6; v_gene: TRBV7-9; CDR3nt: TGTGCCAGCAGCTTAAGAGGGGCCGCTGGGGCCAACGTCCTGACTTTC; CDR3aa: CASSLRGAAGANVLTF
len: 13; abundance: -; d_gene: TRBD2; j_gene: TRBJ2-1; v_gene: TRBV12-3/TRBV12-4; CDR3nt: TGTGCCAGCAGTTGGGTAGCGGGACGGGAGCAGTTCTTC; CDR3aa: CASSWVAGREQFF
len: 14; abundance: -; d_gene: -; j_gene: TRBJ2-7; v_gene: TRBV5-1; CDR3nt: TGCGCCAGCAGCTTGGAGTTAGTACGGGACGAGCAGTACTTC; CDR3aa: CASSLELVRDEQYF
len: 14; abundance: -; d_gene: -; j_gene: TRBJ1-2; v_gene: TRBV9; CDR3nt: TGTGCCAGCAGCGCCCGGGACACCGGGGTTGGCTACACCTTC; CDR3aa: CASSARDTGVGYTF
len: 16; abundance: few; d_gene: -; j_gene: TRBJ2-1; v_gene: TRBV27; CDR3nt: TGTGCCAGCAGTTCCCCAGAGGGAGCGACCATCAATGAGCAGTTCTTC; CDR3aa: CASSSPEGATINEQFF
len: 13; abundance: -; d_gene: -; j_gene: TRBJ2-7; v_gene: TRBV12-3/TRBV12-4; CDR3nt: TGTGCCAGCACCCTTGGGCCCTCCTACGAGCAGTACTTC; CDR3aa: CASTLGPSYEQYF
len: 15; abundance: -; d_gene: -; j_gene: TRBJ2-3; v_gene: TRBV20-1; CDR3nt: TGCAGTGCCCAACGGGCTAGTACCAGCACAGATACGCAGTATTTT; CDR3aa: CSAQRASTSTDTQYF
len: 12; abundance: few; d_gene: TRBD1; j_gene: TRBJ1-1; v_gene: TRBV29-1; CDR3nt: TGCAGCGTTGACGCGGGACAGTCTGAAGCTTTCTTT; CDR3aa: CSVDAGQSEAFF
len: 13; abundance: -; d_gene: -; j_gene: TRBJ2-5; v_gene: TRBV5-1; CDR3nt: TGCGTCAGCAGCTTGGGGACGTTAGAGACCCAGTACTTC; CDR3aa: CVSSLGTLETQYF
len: 15; abundance: -; d_gene: TRBD2; j_gene: TRBJ2-7; v_gene: TRBV29-1; CDR3nt: TGCAGCGTTGAACCGACTAGCGGGACCTACAATGAGCAGTACTTC; CDR3aa: CSVEPTSGTYNEQYF
len: 13; abundance: -; d_gene: -; j_gene: TRBJ2-7; v_gene: TRBV6-4; CDR3nt: TGTGCCAGCTCCGAGGGTCCCGACTACGAGCAGTACTTC; CDR3aa: CASSEGPDYEQYF
len: 13; abundance: -; d_gene: -; j_gene: TRBJ2-7; v_gene: TRBV20-1; CDR3nt: TGCAGTGTTGTAGGTCAAATGGCCTACGAGCAGTACTTC; CDR3aa: CSVVGQMAYEQYF
len: 13; abundance: -; d_gene: -; j_gene: TRBJ2-7; v_gene: TRBV12-3/TRBV12-4; CDR3nt: TGTGCCAGCAGTACGACAAACCCCTACGAGCAGTACTTC; CDR3aa: CASSTTNPYEQYF
len: 16; abundance: -; d_gene: TRBD1; j_gene: TRBJ1-1; v_gene: TRBV5-1; CDR3nt: TGCGCCAGCAGCTCCCCGGGACAGGGCCCGAACACTGAAGCTTTCTTT; CDR3aa: CASSSPGQGPNTEAFF
len: 13; abundance: few; d_gene: -; j_gene: TRBJ2-1; v_gene: TRBV20-1; CDR3nt: TGCAGTGCTACTCCCGGGGTTGACAATGAGCAGTTCTTC; CDR3aa: CSATPGVDNEQFF
len: 14; abundance: -; d_gene: -; j_gene: TRBJ2-2; v_gene: TRBV20-1; CDR3nt: TGCAGTGCTCCCATAGGGACTCAAACCGGGGAGCTGTTTTTT; CDR3aa: CSAPIGTQTGELFF
len: 15; abundance: few; d_gene: -; j_gene: TRBJ2-3; v_gene: TRBV28; CDR3nt: TGTGCCAGCAGTTTTGAGGGCAGCAGCACAGATACGCAGTATTTT; CDR3aa: CASSFEGSSTDTQYF
len: 12; abundance: few; d_gene: -; j_gene: TRBJ2-5; v_gene: TRBV12-3/TRBV12-4; CDR3nt: TGTGCCAGCAGCCCAACGGGACAGACCCAGTACTTC; CDR3aa: CASSPTGQTQYF
len: 15; abundance: -; d_gene: -; j_gene: TRBJ2-5; v_gene: TRBV7-9; CDR3nt: TGTGCCAGCAGCTTAGGTGGAGGGGGTTTGGAGACCCAGTACTTC; CDR3aa: CASSLGGGGLETQYF
len: 16; abundance: -; d_gene: -; j_gene: TRBJ2-1; v_gene: TRBV3-1; CDR3nt: TGTGCCAGCAGCCAAGAAGGAACGGGCTCCTACAATGAGCAGTTCTTC; CDR3aa: CASSQEGTGSYNEQFF
len: 11; abundance: few; d_gene: -; j_gene: TRBJ2-1; v_gene: TRBV28; CDR3nt: TGTGCCAGCAGTCTCTCGACCCATTCGTTCTTC; CDR3aa: CASSLSTHSFF
len: 16; abundance: -; d_gene: -; j_gene: TRBJ2-7; v_gene: TRBV4-2; CDR3nt: TGTGCCAGCAGCCAAGATAGTCGGCTGGGGTATTACGAGCAGTACTTC; CDR3aa: CASSQDSRLGYYEQYF
len: 14; abundance: once; d_gene: -; j_gene: TRBJ2-2; v_gene: TRBV6-2/TRBV6-3; CDR3nt: TGTGCCAGCAGTACAGGGCGCGACACCGGGGAGCTGTTTTTT; CDR3aa: CASSTGRDTGELFF
len: 14; abundance: -; d_gene: -; j_gene: TRBJ2-7; v_gene: TRBV7-8; CDR3nt: TGTGCCAGCAGCTTAGACGCAGGGGCGTACGAGCAGTACTTC; CDR3aa: CASSLDAGAYEQYF
len: 16; abundance: -; d_gene: TRBD2; j_gene: TRBJ2-3; v_gene: TRBV6-5; CDR3nt: TGTGCCAGCAGTTACCGAGCTAGCGGGCGAGGGGATACGCAGTATTTT; CDR3aa: CASSYRASGRGDTQYF
len: 14; abundance: -; d_gene: -; j_gene: TRBJ2-1; v_gene: TRBV9; CDR3nt: TGTGCCAGCAGCGTAGTACCCAGCTACAATGAGCAGTTCTTC; CDR3aa: CASSVVPSYNEQFF
len: 13; abundance: -; d_gene: TRBD1; j_gene: TRBJ1-1; v_gene: TRBV12-3/TRBV12-4; CDR3nt: TGTGCCAGCAGACAGGGGGCGGAAACTGAAGCTTTCTTT; CDR3aa: CASRQGAETEAFF